The present entry profiles one T cell receptor beta chain with its context. PCR involved 60 Vbeta and 13 Jbeta primers. The repertoire was sequenced with immunoSEQ multiplex PCR; TCRdb's copy has only in-frame clones and lacks some. The sample shows under 150,000 clones, 80% to 85% of them seen only once. The data belong to a study of cytomegalovirus exposure and HLA in healthy donors. Germline lookup yields CDR1 ENHRY and CDR2 SYGVKD. The CDR3 consists of 14 residues. With 2 bases removed from V and 8 bases from J, the gap between germline ends came to 15 bases. This TCR came from a young woman in good health and CMV-seronegative. The chain couples TRBV10-3 to TRBJ1-1, with D possibly TRBD1 on 5 matching bases. The sample consisted of PBMCs. The CDR3 coding sequence is TGTGCCATCAGTGAGACTCAGGGACTCACGGAAGCTTTCTTT. Translated: CAISETQGLTEAFF.